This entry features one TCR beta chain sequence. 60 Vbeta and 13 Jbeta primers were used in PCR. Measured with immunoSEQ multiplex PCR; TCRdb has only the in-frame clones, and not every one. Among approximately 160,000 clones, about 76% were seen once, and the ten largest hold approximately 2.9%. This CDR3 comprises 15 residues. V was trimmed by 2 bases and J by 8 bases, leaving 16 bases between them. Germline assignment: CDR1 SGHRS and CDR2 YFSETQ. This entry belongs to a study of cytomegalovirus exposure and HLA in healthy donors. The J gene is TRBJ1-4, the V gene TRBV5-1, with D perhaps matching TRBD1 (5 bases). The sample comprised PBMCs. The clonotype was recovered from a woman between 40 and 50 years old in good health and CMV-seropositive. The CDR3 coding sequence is TGCGCCAGCAGCTTTTTTGGGGGAGGTGGGGAAAAACTGTTTTTT. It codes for CASSFFGGGGEKLFF.